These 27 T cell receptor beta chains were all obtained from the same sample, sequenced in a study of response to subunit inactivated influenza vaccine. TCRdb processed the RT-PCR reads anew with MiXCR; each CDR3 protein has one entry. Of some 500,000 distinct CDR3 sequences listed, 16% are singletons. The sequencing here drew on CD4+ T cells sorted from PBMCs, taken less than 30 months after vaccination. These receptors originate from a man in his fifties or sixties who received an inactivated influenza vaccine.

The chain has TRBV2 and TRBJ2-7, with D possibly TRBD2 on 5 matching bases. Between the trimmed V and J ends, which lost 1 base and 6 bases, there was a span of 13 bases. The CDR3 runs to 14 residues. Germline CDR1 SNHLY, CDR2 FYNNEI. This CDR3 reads CASSEETGILEQYF. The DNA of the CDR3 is TGTGCCAGCAGTGAAGAGACGGGAATTCTCGAGCAGTACTTC.

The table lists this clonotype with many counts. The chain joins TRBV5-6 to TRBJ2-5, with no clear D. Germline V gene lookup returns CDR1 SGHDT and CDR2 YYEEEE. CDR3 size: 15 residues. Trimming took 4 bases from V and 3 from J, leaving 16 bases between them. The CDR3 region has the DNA TGTGCCAGCAGCGTGCTAAGAAGGGATAAAGAGACCCAGTACTTC. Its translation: CASSVLRRDKETQYF.

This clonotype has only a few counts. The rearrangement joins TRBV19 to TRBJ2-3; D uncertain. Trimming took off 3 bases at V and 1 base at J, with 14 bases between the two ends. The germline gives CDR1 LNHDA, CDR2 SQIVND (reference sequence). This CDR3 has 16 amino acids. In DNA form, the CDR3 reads TGTGCCAGTAGTATGAAGATGGGTGCTGGCACAGATACGCAGTATTTT. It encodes CASSMKMGAGTDTQYF.

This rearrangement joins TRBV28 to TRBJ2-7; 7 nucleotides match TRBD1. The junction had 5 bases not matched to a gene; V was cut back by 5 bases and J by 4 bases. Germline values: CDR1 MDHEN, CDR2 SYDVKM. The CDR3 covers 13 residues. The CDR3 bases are TGTGCCAGCAGTACAGGGGACCCGTACGAGCAGTACTTC. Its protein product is CASSTGDPYEQYF.

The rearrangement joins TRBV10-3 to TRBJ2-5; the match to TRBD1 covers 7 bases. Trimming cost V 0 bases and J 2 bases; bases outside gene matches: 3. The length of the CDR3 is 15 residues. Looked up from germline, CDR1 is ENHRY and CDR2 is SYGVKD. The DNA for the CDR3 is TGTGCCATCAGTGAGTCCTGGACAGGACAAGAGACCCAGTACTTC. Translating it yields CAISESWTGQETQYF.

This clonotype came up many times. CDR3 nucleotides: TGTGCCAGCAGAGGGCCCTCCTACGAGCAGTACTTC. The encoded protein is CASRGPSYEQYF. V is TRBV7-2 and J is TRBJ2-7, with D unresolved. Deletions cut 6 bases from V and 0 bases from J, with 6 bases between. The germline V gene has CDR1 SGHTA and CDR2 FQGNSA. The CDR3 has 12 amino acids.

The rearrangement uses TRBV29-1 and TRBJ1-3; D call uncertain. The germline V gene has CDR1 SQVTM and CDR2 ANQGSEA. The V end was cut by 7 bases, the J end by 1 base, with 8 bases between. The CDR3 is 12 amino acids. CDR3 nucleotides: TGCAGCGCTCAGCTTTCTGGAAACACCATATATTTT. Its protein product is CSAQLSGNTIYF.

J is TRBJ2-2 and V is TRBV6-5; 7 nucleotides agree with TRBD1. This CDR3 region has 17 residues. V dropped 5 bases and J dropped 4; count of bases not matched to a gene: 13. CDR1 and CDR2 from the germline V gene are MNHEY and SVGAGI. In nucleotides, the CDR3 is TGTGCCAGCAGTCACGCCGCCCGACAGGGATCCACCGGGGAGCTGTTTTTT. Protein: CASSHAARQGSTGELFF.

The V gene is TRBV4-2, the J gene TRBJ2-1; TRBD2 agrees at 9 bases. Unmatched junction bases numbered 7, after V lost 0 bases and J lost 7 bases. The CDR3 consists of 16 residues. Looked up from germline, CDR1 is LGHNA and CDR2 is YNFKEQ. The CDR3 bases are TGTGCCAGCAGCCAAGATGGGAGCGGGAGGATGAATGAGCAGTTCTTC. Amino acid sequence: CASSQDGSGRMNEQFF.

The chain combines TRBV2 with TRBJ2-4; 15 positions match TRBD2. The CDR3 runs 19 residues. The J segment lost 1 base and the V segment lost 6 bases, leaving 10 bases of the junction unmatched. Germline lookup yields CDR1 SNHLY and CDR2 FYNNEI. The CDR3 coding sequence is TGTGCCAGCAGAGCCGGACTAGCGGGAGGGGTCTCGGCCAAAAACATTCAGTACTTC. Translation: CASRAGLAGGVSAKNIQYF.

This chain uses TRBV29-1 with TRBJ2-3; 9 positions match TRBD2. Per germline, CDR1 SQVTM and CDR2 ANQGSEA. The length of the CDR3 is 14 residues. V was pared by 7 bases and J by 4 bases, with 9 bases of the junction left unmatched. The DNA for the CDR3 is TGCAGCGGGGCGGGAGGGGCGGAGGCAGATACGCAGTATTTT. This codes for CSGAGGAEADTQYF.

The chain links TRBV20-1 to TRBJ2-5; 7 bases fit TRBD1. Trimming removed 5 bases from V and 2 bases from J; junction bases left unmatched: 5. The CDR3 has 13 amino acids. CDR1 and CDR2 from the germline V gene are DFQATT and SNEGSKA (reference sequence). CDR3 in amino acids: CSARGQVQETQYF. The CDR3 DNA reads TGCAGTGCTCGAGGACAGGTTCAAGAGACCCAGTACTTC.

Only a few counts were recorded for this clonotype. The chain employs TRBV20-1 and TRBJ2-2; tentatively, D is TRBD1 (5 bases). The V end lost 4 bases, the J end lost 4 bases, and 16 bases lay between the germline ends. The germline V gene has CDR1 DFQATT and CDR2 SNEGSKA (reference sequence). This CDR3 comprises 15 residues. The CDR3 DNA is TGCAGTGCTAACCGAGCCAGGGTTCCCACCGGGGAGCTGTTTTTT. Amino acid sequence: CSANRARVPTGELFF.

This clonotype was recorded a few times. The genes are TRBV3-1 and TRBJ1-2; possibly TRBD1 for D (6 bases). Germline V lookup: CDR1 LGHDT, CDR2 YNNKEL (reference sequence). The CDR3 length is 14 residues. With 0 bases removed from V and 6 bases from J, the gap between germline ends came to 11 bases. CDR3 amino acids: CASSQEGGVNGYTF. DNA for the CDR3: TGTGCCAGCAGCCAAGAAGGGGGGGTCAATGGCTACACCTTC.

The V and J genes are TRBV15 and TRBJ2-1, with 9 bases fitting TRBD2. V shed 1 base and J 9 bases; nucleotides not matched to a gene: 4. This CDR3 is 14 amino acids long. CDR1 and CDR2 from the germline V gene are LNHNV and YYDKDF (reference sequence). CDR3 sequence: CATSRALAGSEQFF. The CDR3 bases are TGTGCCACCAGCAGAGCGCTAGCGGGAAGTGAGCAGTTCTTC.

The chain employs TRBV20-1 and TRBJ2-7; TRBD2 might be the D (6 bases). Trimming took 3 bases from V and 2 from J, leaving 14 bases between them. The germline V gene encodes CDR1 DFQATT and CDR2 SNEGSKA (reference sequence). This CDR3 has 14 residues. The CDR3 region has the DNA TGCAGTGCTAGGTTCGGCGGGGTAACCTACGAGCAGTACTTC. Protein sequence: CSARFGGVTYEQYF.

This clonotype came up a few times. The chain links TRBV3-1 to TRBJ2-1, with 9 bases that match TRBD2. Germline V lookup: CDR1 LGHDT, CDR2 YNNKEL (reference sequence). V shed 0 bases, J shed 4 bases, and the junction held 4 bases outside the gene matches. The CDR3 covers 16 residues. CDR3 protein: CASSQEKTSGYNEQFF. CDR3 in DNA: TGTGCCAGCAGCCAAGAGAAGACTAGCGGTTACAATGAGCAGTTCTTC.

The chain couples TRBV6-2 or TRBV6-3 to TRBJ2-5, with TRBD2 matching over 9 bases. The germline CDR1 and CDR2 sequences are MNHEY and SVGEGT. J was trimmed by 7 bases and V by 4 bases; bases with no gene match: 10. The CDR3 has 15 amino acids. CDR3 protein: CASSLAGGLGGTQYF. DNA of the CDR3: TGTGCCAGCAGTTTGGCGGGGGGGCTAGGTGGGACCCAGTACTTC.

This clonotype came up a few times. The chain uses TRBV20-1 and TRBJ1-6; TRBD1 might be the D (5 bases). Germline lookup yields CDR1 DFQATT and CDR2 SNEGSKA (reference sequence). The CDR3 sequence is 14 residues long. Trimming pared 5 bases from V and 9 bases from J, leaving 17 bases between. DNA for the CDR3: TGCAGTGCTTTTTGGGACCCATCCGGTTCACCCCTCCACTTT. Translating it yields CSAFWDPSGSPLHF.

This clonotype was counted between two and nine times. The CDR3 spells CASSGGGELFF. The CDR3 bases are TGTGCCAGCAGTGGAGGGGGGGAGCTGTTTTTT. The genes are TRBV25-1 and TRBJ2-2, with D tentatively TRBD2 (5 bases). The CDR3 spans 11 residues. Trimming removed 4 bases at V and 8 bases at J, with 5 bases between. The germline CDR1 and CDR2 sequences are MGHDK and SYGVNS.

The CDR3 nucleotides are TGTGCCAGCAGCCCCACCCTTTTGGATACGCAGTATTTT. It yields the protein CASSPTLLDTQYF. The genes are TRBV7-7 and TRBJ2-3, with D hard to call. Germline V CDR1 and CDR2: SSHAT, FNYEAQ (reference sequence). The CDR3 runs to 13 residues. The V end was cut by 5 bases, the J end by 6 bases, with 12 bases between.

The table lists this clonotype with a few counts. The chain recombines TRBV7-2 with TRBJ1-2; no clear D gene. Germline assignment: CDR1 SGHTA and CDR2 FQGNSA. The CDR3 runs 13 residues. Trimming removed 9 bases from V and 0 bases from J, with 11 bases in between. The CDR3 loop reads CASLNSSNYGYTF. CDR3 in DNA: TGTGCCAGTCTGAACAGTTCTAACTATGGCTACACCTTC. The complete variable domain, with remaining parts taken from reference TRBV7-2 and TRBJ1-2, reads GAGVSQSPSNKVTEKGKDVELRCDPISGHTALYWYRQSLGQGLEFLIYFQGNSAPDKSGLPSDRFSAERTGGSVSTLTIQRTQQEDSAVYLCASLNSSNYGYTFGSGTRLTVV.

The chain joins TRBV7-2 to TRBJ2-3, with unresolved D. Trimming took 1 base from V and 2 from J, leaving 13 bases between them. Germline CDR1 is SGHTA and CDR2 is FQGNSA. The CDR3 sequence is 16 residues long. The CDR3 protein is CASSLEALSFTDTQYF. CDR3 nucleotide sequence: TGTGCCAGCAGCTTAGAAGCCCTGTCCTTCACAGATACGCAGTATTTT. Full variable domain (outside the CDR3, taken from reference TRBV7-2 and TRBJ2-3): GAGVSQSPSNKVTEKGKDVELRCDPISGHTALYWYRQSLGQGLEFLIYFQGNSAPDKSGLPSDRFSAERTGGSVSTLTIQRTQQEDSAVYLCASSLEALSFTDTQYFGPGTRLTVL.

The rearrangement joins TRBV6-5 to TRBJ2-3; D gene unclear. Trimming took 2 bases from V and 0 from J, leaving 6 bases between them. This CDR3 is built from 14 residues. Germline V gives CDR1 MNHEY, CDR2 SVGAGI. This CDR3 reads CASSYLPSTDTQYF. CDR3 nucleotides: TGTGCCAGCAGTTACCTACCTAGCACAGATACGCAGTATTTT.

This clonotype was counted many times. The DNA for the CDR3 is TGTGCCAGCTCATCAGTCTCGGGACAGGGAAAGACTGGGGCCAACGTCCTGACTTTC. This encodes CASSSVSGQGKTGANVLTF. The chain employs TRBV18 and TRBJ2-6, with TRBD1 identical over 9 bases. The CDR3 consists of 19 residues. J was trimmed by 2 bases and V by 5 bases; bases with no gene match: 13. Germline V gene data show CDR1 as KGHSH and CDR2 as LQKENI.

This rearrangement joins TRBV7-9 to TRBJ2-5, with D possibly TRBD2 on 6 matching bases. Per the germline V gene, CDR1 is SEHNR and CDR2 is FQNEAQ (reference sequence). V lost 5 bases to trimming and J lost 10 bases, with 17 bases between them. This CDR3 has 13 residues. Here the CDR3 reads CASSLGTPQIQYF. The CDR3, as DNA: TGTGCCAGCAGCCTCGGGACTCCCCAGATCCAGTACTTC.

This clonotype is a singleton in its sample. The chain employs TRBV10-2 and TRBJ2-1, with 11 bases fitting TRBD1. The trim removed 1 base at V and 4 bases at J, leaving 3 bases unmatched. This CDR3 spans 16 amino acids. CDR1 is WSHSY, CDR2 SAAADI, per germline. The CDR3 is CASSEFGTGGYNEQFF. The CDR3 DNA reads TGCGCCAGCAGTGAGTTCGGGACAGGGGGTTACAATGAGCAGTTCTTC.